Listed below are T cell receptor beta chains from one sample, sequenced in a study of cytomegalovirus exposure and HLA in healthy donors. Sequencing was performed with immunoSEQ multiplex PCR; in TCRdb, only in-frame clones are kept and a portion is missing. The sample has fewer than 200,000 clones; 80% are singletons. The sample taken for sequencing was PBMCs. The receptors originated from a man aged 18 to 29 in good health and CMV-seropositive. Each CDR3 is given with its conserved first and last residue. The D gene is left open where the match is weak. Rows may omit the clone size; those that give it use once, few, many or a size class.

j_gene	v_gene	d_gene	abundance	CDR3aa	CDR3nt
TRBJ2-1	TRBV6-4	NA	NA	CASSESVGGNEQFF	TGTGCCAGCAGTGAGTCTGTAGGGGGCAATGAGCAGTTCTTC
TRBJ1-4	TRBV5-4	NA	few	CASSRGMDRTTNEKLFF	TGTGCCAGCAGCAGAGGGATGGACAGAACAACTAATGAAAAACTGTTTTTT
TRBJ1-4	TRBV7-9	NA	NA	CASSLALIEAGRNEKLFF	TGTGCCAGCAGCTTAGCGCTCATTGAGGCGGGAAGAAATGAAAAACTGTTTTTT
TRBJ2-7	TRBV27	TRBD1	NA	CASSLGTGSSYEQYF	TGTGCCAGCAGTTTAGGGACAGGGAGCTCCTACGAGCAGTACTTC
TRBJ2-7	TRBV27	NA	once	CASSPYSRGSSYEQYF	TGTGCCAGCAGTCCCTACTCCAGGGGTAGCTCCTACGAGCAGTACTTC
TRBJ2-1	TRBV14	NA	few	CASSQEAVRSYNEQFF	TGTGCCAGCAGCCAAGAGGCCGTCCGCTCCTACAATGAGCAGTTCTTC
TRBJ1-5	TRBV18	NA	NA	CASSPRSGGNQPQHF	TGTGCCAGCTCACCACGGTCGGGGGGCAATCAGCCCCAGCATTTT
TRBJ2-1	TRBV2	TRBD1	NA	CASSEEGRTGGTWAYNEQFF	TGTGCCAGCAGTGAAGAGGGAAGGACAGGGGGTACCTGGGCCTACAATGAGCAGTTCTTC
TRBJ1-2	TRBV29-1	TRBD1	few	CSVLTGDPYGYTF	TGCAGCGTGCTTACAGGGGACCCCTATGGCTACACCTTC
TRBJ1-5	TRBV2	TRBD1	NA	CASRQIGTGGNQPQHF	TGTGCCAGCAGACAAATTGGGACAGGCGGCAATCAGCCCCAGCATTTT
TRBJ2-7	TRBV28	NA	NA	CANNHAAYEQYF	TGTGCCAACAATCACGCGGCATACGAGCAGTACTTC
TRBJ2-4	TRBV5-1	NA	NA	CASSLGASGKNIQYF	TGCGCCAGCAGCTTGGGCGCGAGCGGGAAAAACATTCAGTACTTC
TRBJ2-7	TRBV6-6	TRBD1	NA	CASEGQEVYEQYF	TGTGCCAGTGAGGGACAGGAGGTCTACGAGCAGTACTTC
TRBJ1-4	TRBV28	NA	few	CASRIQGGKLFF	TGTGCCAGCAGGATACAGGGCGGAAAACTGTTTTTT
TRBJ2-1	TRBV7-9	TRBD2	NA	CSSSLALGRGYNEQFF	TGTTCCAGCAGCTTAGCTCTCGGGCGGGGGTACAATGAGCAGTTCTTC
TRBJ2-3	TRBV25-1	TRBD2	NA	CASSEGRLGLVDTQYF	TGTGCCAGCAGTGAGGGGCGCCTCGGACTAGTAGATACGCAGTATTTT
TRBJ2-1	TRBV6-4	TRBD1	NA	CASSLGQGPREQFF	TGTGCCAGCAGTCTGGGACAGGGGCCGAGGGAGCAGTTCTTC
TRBJ1-4	TRBV29-1	NA	NA	CSVEVETTEKLFF	TGCAGCGTTGAGGTTGAGACTACTGAAAAACTGTTTTTT
TRBJ2-5	TRBV9	TRBD2	once	CASSVGASGGPETQYF	TGTGCCAGCAGCGTAGGGGCTAGCGGGGGCCCGGAGACCCAGTACTTC
TRBJ1-1	TRBV4-1	TRBD1	few	CASSQDRDRENTEAFF	TGCGCCAGCAGCCAAGACCGGGACAGGGAGAACACTGAAGCTTTCTTT
TRBJ1-2	TRBV6-1	NA	NA	CASSAPERANYGYTF	TGTGCCAGCAGTGCCCCCGAACGGGCTAACTATGGCTACACCTTC
TRBJ1-1	TRBV19	NA	NA	CASSIGGPRGAEAFF	TGTGCCAGTAGTATAGGGGGGCCTCGAGGAGCTGAAGCTTTCTTT
TRBJ2-1	TRBV19	NA	NA	CASSTPTEPEQFF	TGTGCCAGTAGCACCCCGACAGAGCCTGAGCAGTTCTTC
TRBJ2-7	TRBV7-2	NA	NA	CASSFSLGERGGEQYF	TGTGCCAGCAGCTTTTCCCTGGGGGAAAGGGGGGGGGAGCAGTACTTC
TRBJ1-3	TRBV4-1	NA	NA	CASSQESGFSGNTIYF	TGCGCCAGCAGCCAAGAGTCCGGTTTCTCTGGAAACACCATATATTTT
TRBJ2-7	TRBV7-9	NA	NA	CSSSLNIEQYF	TGTTCCAGCAGCTTAAATATCGAGCAGTACTTC
TRBJ2-7	TRBV9	TRBD1	NA	CASSINTGGNYEQYF	TGTGCCAGCAGCATTAACACAGGGGGCAACTACGAGCAGTACTTC
TRBJ1-5	TRBV2	NA	NA	CASSGPYSNQPQHF	TGTGCCAGCAGTGGGCCTTATAGCAATCAGCCCCAGCATTTT
TRBJ1-5	TRBV7-2	TRBD1	NA	CASSTQQGGSNQPQHF	TGTGCCAGCAGCACACAACAGGGGGGTAGCAATCAGCCCCAGCATTTT
TRBJ2-2	TRBV28	TRBD2	NA	CASILSGGWPGELFF	TGTGCCAGCATCCTTAGCGGGGGGTGGCCCGGGGAGCTGTTTTTT
TRBJ2-1	TRBV11-3	TRBD1	NA	CASSYRGSSYNEQFF	TGTGCCAGCAGCTACAGGGGTAGCTCCTACAATGAGCAGTTCTTC
TRBJ2-1	TRBV5-1	TRBD2	NA	CASSQGLGDFNEQFF	TGCGCCAGCAGCCAGGGACTAGGGGACTTCAATGAGCAGTTCTTC
TRBJ2-7	TRBV5-1	TRBD1	NA	CASSYRTGLGSEQYF	TGCGCCAGCAGCTACCGGACAGGGTTGGGATCCGAGCAGTACTTC
TRBJ1-5	TRBV18	NA	NA	CASSRDSNQPQHF	TGTGCCAGCTCGCGGGACAGCAATCAGCCCCAGCATTTT
TRBJ1-1	TRBV7-8	TRBD1	NA	CASSLNRGLNTEAFF	TGTGCCAGCAGCTTGAACAGGGGGCTGAACACTGAAGCTTTCTTT
TRBJ2-7	TRBV5-1	NA	NA	CASSPDGRRSYEQYF	TGCGCCAGCAGCCCCGATGGTAGGAGAAGCTACGAGCAGTACTTC
TRBJ2-3	TRBV6-4	TRBD1	NA	CASSPGQGEADTQYF	TGTGCCAGCAGCCCCGGACAGGGGGAGGCAGATACGCAGTATTTT
TRBJ2-3	TRBV9	NA	NA	CASSVRQFTDTQYF	TGTGCCAGCAGCGTTCGACAGTTCACAGATACGCAGTATTTT
TRBJ2-5	TRBV18	NA	NA	CASSKQYQETQYF	TGTGCCAGCTCAAAACAGTACCAAGAGACCCAGTACTTC
TRBJ1-1	TRBV9	NA	NA	CASSVEQSTEAFF	TGTGCCAGCAGCGTAGAACAGAGCACTGAAGCTTTCTTT
TRBJ1-2	TRBV29-1	NA	few	CTVFGGTNGYTF	TGCACCGTGTTCGGGGGGACTAATGGCTACACCTTC
TRBJ2-2	TRBV11-2	NA	NA	CASSLDPGVGELFF	TGTGCCAGCAGCTTAGATCCGGGAGTCGGGGAGCTGTTTTTT
TRBJ1-1	TRBV7-9	NA	few	CASSHPGGGTEAFF	TGTGCCAGCAGCCACCCGGGGGGAGGCACTGAAGCTTTCTTT
TRBJ1-5	TRBV30	TRBD1	few	CAWSRDRVGNQPQHF	TGTGCCTGGAGTAGGGACAGGGTCGGCAATCAGCCCCAGCATTTT
TRBJ2-1	TRBV9	TRBD1	NA	CASSPRQGAYNEQFF	TGTGCCAGCAGCCCTCGACAGGGGGCTTACAATGAGCAGTTCTTC
TRBJ1-2	TRBV6-1	TRBD1	NA	CASAQGVGGYTF	TGTGCCAGCGCACAGGGGGTAGGTGGCTACACCTTC
TRBJ2-2	TRBV29-1	NA	NA	CSVGDTGELFF	TGCAGCGTGGGAGACACCGGGGAGCTGTTTTTT
TRBJ1-4	TRBV7-2	TRBD1	NA	CASSDRVQGEKLFF	TGTGCCAGCAGCGACAGGGTCCAAGGAGAAAAACTGTTTTTT
TRBJ2-2	TRBV7-9	NA	once	CASSLAHENLSGELFF	TGTGCCAGCAGCTTAGCACATGAAAATTTGTCCGGGGAGCTGTTTTTT
TRBJ2-3	TRBV5-1	TRBD1	NA	CASSLQGAQQDTQYF	TGCGCCAGCAGCTTACAGGGGGCTCAGCAAGATACGCAGTATTTT
TRBJ2-2	TRBV6-5	NA	NA	CASRRELIAGELFF	TGTGCCAGCAGGAGGGAGTTGATCGCCGGGGAGCTGTTTTTT
TRBJ2-1	TRBV5-6	NA	NA	CASSFGGFSYNEQFF	TGTGCCAGCAGCTTTGGGGGGTTCTCCTACAATGAGCAGTTCTTC
TRBJ1-4	TRBV7-9	NA	NA	CASRQQGRNEKLFF	TGTGCCAGCAGGCAACAGGGCCGTAATGAAAAACTGTTTTTT
TRBJ2-7	TRBV12-5	TRBD2	NA	CASGLVPSGLAGGHGSSYEQYF	TGTGCTAGTGGTTTGGTACCTAGTGGTCTAGCGGGAGGTCACGGGAGCTCCTACGAGCAGTACTTC
TRBJ1-1	TRBV7-8	NA	NA	CASSPQPQGQNTEAFF	TGTGCCAGCAGTCCCCAACCCCAGGGCCAGAACACTGAAGCTTTCTTT
TRBJ1-4	TRBV2	TRBD1	NA	CASRVDRGGEKLFF	TGTGCCAGCAGGGTGGACAGGGGTGGTGAAAAACTGTTTTTT